This TCR beta chain came from a study of molecular identifiers for immune sequencing clone quantification. Turning to the study itself: In replicates, the authors split RNA from roughly 20,000 or 100,000 naive CD8 cells five ways and sequenced four.

Germline trimming cut 1 base from V and 2 bases from J; bases unmatched to any gene: 7. This CDR3 is 17 amino acids long. Germline V CDR1 and CDR2: LNHDA, SQIVND (reference sequence). TCRdb passed the PCR reads through MiXCR, listing each CDR3 protein once. The repertoire holds over 550,000 distinct CDR3 sequences, with approximately 24% as singletons. Sorted naive CD8 T cells, roughly 20,000 to 1,100,000, were sequenced from 10%, 30% or 50% RNA. The V and J genes are TRBV19 and TRBJ1-2; TRBD1 agrees at 10 bases. The sequenced sample consisted of naive CD8+ T cells from blood, with Jurkat cell RNA spiked in. Subset of the sample: FACS-sorted CD8+CD4-CCR7+CD45RA+ naive T cells. The origin of this receptor is a human donor in good health. Some libraries in this study had Jurkat cell RNA spiked in. CDR3 nucleotide sequence: TGTGCCAGTAGTATAGGACAGGGGGCTTCTCGGAACTATGGCTACACCTTC. Translated, it gives CASSIGQGASRNYGYTF. Full variable domain (missing parts from reference TRBV19 and TRBJ1-2): DGGITQSPKYLFRKEGQNVTLSCEQNLNHDAMYWYRQDPGQGLRLIYYSQIVNDFQKGDIAEGYSVSREKKESFPLTVTSAQKNPTAFYLCASSIGQGASRNYGYTFGSGTRLTVV.